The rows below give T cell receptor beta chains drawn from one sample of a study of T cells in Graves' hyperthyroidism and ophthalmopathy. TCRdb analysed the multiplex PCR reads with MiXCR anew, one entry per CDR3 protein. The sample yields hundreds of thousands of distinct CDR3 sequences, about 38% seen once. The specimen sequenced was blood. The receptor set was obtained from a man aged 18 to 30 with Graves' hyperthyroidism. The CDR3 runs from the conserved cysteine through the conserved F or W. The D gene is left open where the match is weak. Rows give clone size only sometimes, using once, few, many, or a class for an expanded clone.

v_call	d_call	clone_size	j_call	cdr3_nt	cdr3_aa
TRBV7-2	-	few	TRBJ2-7	TGTGCCAGCACCTCATCCAAGGACAGTGTCTCCTACGAGCAGTACTTC	CASTSSKDSVSYEQYF
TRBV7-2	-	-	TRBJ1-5	TGTGCCAGCAGCTCAGCCCTTACAGGGTTAGGCAATCAGCCCCAGCATTTT	CASSSALTGLGNQPQHF
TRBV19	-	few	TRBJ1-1	TGTGCCAGTAGTATGATCCAGGGGTATGGGCCAAACACTGAAGCTTTCTTT	CASSMIQGYGPNTEAFF
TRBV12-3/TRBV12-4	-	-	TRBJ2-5	TGTGCCAGCAGAATGTCGGGCGGGGAGACCCAGTACTTC	CASRMSGGETQYF
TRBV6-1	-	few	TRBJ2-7	TGTGCCAGCAGTTACTCGGACAGCGGTTCCTACGAGCAGTACTTC	CASSYSDSGSYEQYF
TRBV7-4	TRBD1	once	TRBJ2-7	TGTGCCAGCAGCTTATACCGGGACAGCCAATACGAGCAGTACTTC	CASSLYRDSQYEQYF
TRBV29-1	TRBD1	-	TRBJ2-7	TGCAGCGGTCGGACAGGGCCCCTCTACGAGCAGTACTTC	CSGRTGPLYEQYF
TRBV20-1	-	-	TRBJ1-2	TGCAGTGCTCCGGCCGGAGAGGGCCTAAACTATGGCTACACCTTC	CSAPAGEGLNYGYTF
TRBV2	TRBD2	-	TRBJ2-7	TGTGCCACCAGTGAGAGCGGGGGGGCCTACGAGCAGTACTTC	CATSESGGAYEQYF
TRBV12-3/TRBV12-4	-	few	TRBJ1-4	TGTGCCAGCAGTAACAGTAATGAAAAACTGTTTTTT	CASSNSNEKLFF
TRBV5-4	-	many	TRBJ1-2	TGTGCCAGCAGCTTAACACAGCGCGCTAACTATGGCTACACCTTC	CASSLTQRANYGYTF
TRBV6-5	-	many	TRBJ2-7	TGTGCCAGCAGTTTAGGACTCGGGACCTACGAGCAGTACTTC	CASSLGLGTYEQYF
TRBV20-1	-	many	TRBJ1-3	TGCAGTGCTAGAGACCGAGCAACCAGCGGAAACACCATATATTTT	CSARDRATSGNTIYF
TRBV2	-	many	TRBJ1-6	TGTGCCAGCAGTCGACAGGAGGCTACACGTTCACCCCTCCACTTT	CASSRQEATRSPLHF
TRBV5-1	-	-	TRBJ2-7	TGCGCCAGCAGCCCCGGGCTCCTGGGGAATCGAGGCTACGAGCAGTACTTC	CASSPGLLGNRGYEQYF
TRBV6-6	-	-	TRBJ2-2	TGTGCCAGCCGACTAGAAGGCGGGGAGCTGTTTTTT	CASRLEGGELFF
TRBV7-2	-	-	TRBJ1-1	TGTGCCAGCAGCTTATCCAGGAACCGCTTCTTGAACACTGAAGCTTTCTTT	CASSLSRNRFLNTEAFF
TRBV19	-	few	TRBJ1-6	TGTGCCAGTAGCCATTCCAGTCCCACCTATAATTCACCCCTCCACTTT	CASSHSSPTYNSPLHF
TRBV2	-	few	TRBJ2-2	TGTGCCAGCAGTGGGGACCCGGAGAGAATCACCGGGGAGCTGTTTTTT	CASSGDPERITGELFF
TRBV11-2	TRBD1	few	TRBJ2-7	TGTGCCAGCAGCCGTGACCGGGACAGGGGGTCCTACGAGCAGTACTTC	CASSRDRDRGSYEQYF
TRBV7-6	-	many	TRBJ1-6	TGTGCCAGCAGCTTAAATAATTCACCCCTCCACTTT	CASSLNNSPLHF
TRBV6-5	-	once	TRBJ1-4	TGTGCCAGCAGTTACCTTCGGTCCCGGGAAAAACTGTTTTTT	CASSYLRSREKLFF
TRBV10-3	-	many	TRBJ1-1	TGTGCCATCAGTGAGTCGTTAGAGGCATACGCTTTCTTT	CAISESLEAYAFF
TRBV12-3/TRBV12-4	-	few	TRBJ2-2	TGTGCCAGCAGTTTAACCCAGACAACCGGGGAGCTGTTTTTT	CASSLTQTTGELFF
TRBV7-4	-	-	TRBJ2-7	TGCGCCAGCAGCCAAGTCTGGGGACCGGACGAGCAGTACTTC	CASSQVWGPDEQYF
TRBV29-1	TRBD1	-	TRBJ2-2	TGCAGCGTAACGGACAGGGCCGGGGAGCTGTTTTTT	CSVTDRAGELFF
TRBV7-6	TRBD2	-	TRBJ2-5	TGTGCCAGCAGCCCATCGTCAGCGGGGGATTTTCAAGAGACCCAGTACTTC	CASSPSSAGDFQETQYF
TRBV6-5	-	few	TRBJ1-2	TGTGCCAGCAGGCAGGCGGGCAGGCAAGGCTACACCTTC	CASRQAGRQGYTF
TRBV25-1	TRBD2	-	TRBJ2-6	TGCGCCAGCAGCCAAGAAGCGTCGGCTAGCGGGAGGGCTGGGGCCAACGTCCTGACTTTC	CASSQEASASGRAGANVLTF
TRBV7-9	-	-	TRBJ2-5	TGTGCCAGCAGCTTCAAACTCCTCGAGGAGACCCAGTACTTC	CASSFKLLEETQYF
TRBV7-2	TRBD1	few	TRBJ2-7	TGTGCCAGCAGGCCGGGACAGTACTCCTACGAGCAGTACTTC	CASRPGQYSYEQYF
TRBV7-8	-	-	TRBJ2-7	TGTGCCAGCAGCCAAGATGAGGTGGCAGGAACCTACGAGCAGTACTTC	CASSQDEVAGTYEQYF
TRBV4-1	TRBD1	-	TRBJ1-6	TGCGCCAGCAGCCTGGGACAGAGGACACCCCTCCACTTT	CASSLGQRTPLHF
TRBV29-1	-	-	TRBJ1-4	TGCAGCGTCTTCAGGCCCAGCTCTAATGAAAAACTGTTTTTT	CSVFRPSSNEKLFF
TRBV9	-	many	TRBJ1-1	TGTGCCAGCAGCGTAGGGTACGAGACTGAAGCTTTCTTT	CASSVGYETEAFF
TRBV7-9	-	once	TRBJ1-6	TGTGCTAGCAGCTTAGGCGCCTCGAGGGAAAATTCACCCCTCCACTTT	CASSLGASRENSPLHF
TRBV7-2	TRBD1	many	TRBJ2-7	TGTGCCAGCAGCCCCGGGACAGTCTACGAGCAGTACTTC	CASSPGTVYEQYF
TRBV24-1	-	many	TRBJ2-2	TGTGCCACCAGTGGGGAAGGGGTCGGGGAGCTGTTTTTT	CATSGEGVGELFF
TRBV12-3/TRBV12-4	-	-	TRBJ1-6	TGTGCCAGCAGCATCAAGGGTAGCGTGTCACCCCTCCACTTT	CASSIKGSVSPLHF
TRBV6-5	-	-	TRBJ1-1	TGTGCCAGCATTACAGGATTACGGAAAGCTTTCTTT	CASITGLRKAFF
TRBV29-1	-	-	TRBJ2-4	TGCAGCGTCGAGGGGGACGGATTAGCCAAAAACATTCAGTACTGG	CSVEGDGLAKNIQYW
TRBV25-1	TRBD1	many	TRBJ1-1	TGTGCCAGCAGCGCCAGCATCGGACAGGTTTTT	CASSASIGQVF
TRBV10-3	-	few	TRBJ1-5	TGTGCCAGCAGTTCAAACCGGGATCACAGCAATCAGCCCCAGCATTTT	CASSSNRDHSNQPQHF
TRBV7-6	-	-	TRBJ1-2	TGTGCCAGCAGCTTGGCCTCCAGGAACTATGGCTACACCTTC	CASSLASRNYGYTF
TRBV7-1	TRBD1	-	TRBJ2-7	TGTGCCAGCAGCTCCCGCGGGACAGGGGTTTCTTTCCACGAGCAGTACTTC	CASSSRGTGVSFHEQYF
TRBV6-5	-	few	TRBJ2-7	TGTGCCAGCAGTTACCAATGGGGAGACGAGCAGTACTTC	CASSYQWGDEQYF
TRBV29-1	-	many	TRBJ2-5	TGCAGCGTTGAATTTATGAGGGAGGACCAGTACTTC	CSVEFMREDQYF